This T cell receptor beta chain is drawn from a study of blood T cell repertoires in COVID-19 (TCRdb year 2020). In terms of the full investigation: Collaborator samples came from the United States, Italy and Spain and covered acute and convalescent phases of COVID-19. The repertoires were released in a freely available public database intended as a resource for research on the immune response to SARS-CoV-2. The dataset comprised deeply sampled blood TCRbeta repertoires from subjects exposed to, actively infected with, or recovered from COVID-19. Where available, HLA class I and class II types were taken from metadata supplied by the sample provider and were not determined by assay-based typing. The material from the prospective study consisted of cDNA or gDNA derived from T cells, B-cell-depleted T cells, or PBMCs. The samples were drawn from two sources: the first 160 participants of the ongoing ImmuneRACE study, and fewer than 1,500 subjects contributed by 6 global collaborators. A de-identified subject ID, COVID-19 status, age in years and sex were almost always included in the sample metadata. The full study reports these points: The amount of clinical and demographic metadata varied by source and participant and was provided uncurated.

Whole blood was collected in K2EDTA tubes by collaborating institutions according to the institutions' own protocols. For TCRbeta analysis, collaborators shipped samples as frozen whole blood, isolated PBMCs, or DNA extracted from either of those sample types. TCRbeta CDR3 regions were amplified from genomic DNA by means of the immunoSEQ Assay, a bias-controlled multiplex PCR. Turning to the authors' computational methods: The number of nucleated cells in each sample was estimated by amplification of reference gene primers within the assay. Sequence reads were collapsed and filtered to measure the absolute abundance of every unique TCRbeta CDR3 rearrangement. For each sample, productive Simpson clonality was calculated by taking the square root of Simpson's diversity index across productive rearrangements. The source is immuneACCESS, and TCRdb retained only in-frame sequences with V and J called. Part of the clones is not carried over; for the studies checked, unresolved V genes explain less than half of this, and the remainder is unexplained. V, J and clone size are those of that table, while D and trimming were read from the DNA. For this sample there are 200,000 to 250,000 clones; approximately 80% appear just once. In total, the top ten clones hold 6% to 9.5% of the sample.

Worth noting for this clone: The target of this receptor is not known. No much larger clone is present one base from it, and per-base qualities are unavailable.

Here V drops 4 bases and J drops 4 bases, and the junction holds 6 bases not matched to any gene. Looking up the germline V gene (reference sequence) yields CDR1 SEHNR and CDR2 FQNEAQ. The CDR3 holds 16 amino acids from the cysteine to the phenylalanine. Only the CDR3 portion is preserved as DNA: 48 bases, with reading frame beginning at the first base. Sequencing input: peripheral blood. The receptor was isolated from a woman aged 50 to 60 with acute or convalescent COVID-19. This sequence uses TRBV7-9 and TRBJ1-4, and 10 junctional nucleotides match TRBD1. This receptor has the CDR3 CASSWETGGLNEKLFF. The DNA sequence is as follows: TGTGCCAGCAGCTGGGAGACAGGGGGCCTTAATGAAAAACTGTTTTTT.